This TCR beta chain derives from a study of spatial heterogeneity in lung cancer. A single record per CDR3 protein comes from TCRdb applying MiXCR to the 5' RACE reads. Of fewer than 40,000 distinct CDR3 sequences in the sample, around 7.5% were seen once. This clonotype was observed many times. The time point here: sample taken at primary tumor resection. The CDR3 has 14 amino acids. V lost 5 bases, J lost 1 base, and 6 bases stayed unmatched. CDR1 is DFQATT and CDR2 is SNEGSKA in the germline V gene (reference sequence). Here the sequenced sample was PBMCs, taken at surgery. The chain employs TRBV20-1 and TRBJ2-3; 7 nucleotides match TRBD2. The source of this sequence is a male donor with early-stage non-small cell lung cancer. The DNA for the CDR3 is TGCAGTGCTCCGACCGCGGGGGGCACAGATACGCAGTATTTT. The encoded protein is CSAPTAGGTDTQYF.